The TCR beta chain under discussion was sequenced for a study of CD8 T cells in Susac syndrome. CDR1 is KGHDR, CDR2 SFDVKD, per germline. Trimming took 4 bases from V and 4 from J, leaving 12 bases between them. The CDR3 loop spans 15 amino acids. Roughly 0.45 to 1 ug RNA was reverse transcribed with random hexamers. TCRdb re-called the immunoSEQ multiplex PCR reads with MiXCR, one entry per CDR3 protein. Altogether around 300,000 distinct CDR3 sequences are present, about 90% being singletons, with the ten largest covering roughly 0.064%. This rearrangement joins TRBV24-1 to TRBJ2-2; D possibly corresponds to TRBD1 (6 bases). Sequencing used CD4+ T cells from PBMCs. This sequence was found in a human donor with multiple sclerosis. CDR3 DNA sequence: TGTGCCACCAGTGAAAACAGGGTCGGCACCGGGGAGCTGTTTTTT. Translating it yields CATSENRVGTGELFF.